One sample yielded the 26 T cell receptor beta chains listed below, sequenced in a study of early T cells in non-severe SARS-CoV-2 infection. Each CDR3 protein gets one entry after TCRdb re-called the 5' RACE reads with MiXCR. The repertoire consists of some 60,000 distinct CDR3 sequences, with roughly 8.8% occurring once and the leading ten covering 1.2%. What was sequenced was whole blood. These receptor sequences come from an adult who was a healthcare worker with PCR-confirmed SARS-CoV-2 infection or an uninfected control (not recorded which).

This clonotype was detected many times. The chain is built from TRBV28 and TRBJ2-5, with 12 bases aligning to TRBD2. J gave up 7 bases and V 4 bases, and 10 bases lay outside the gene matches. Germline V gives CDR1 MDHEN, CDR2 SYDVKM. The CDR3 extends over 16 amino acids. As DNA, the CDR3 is TGTGCCAGCAGTTCCACGACTAGCGGGGGACCATGGACCCAGTACTTC. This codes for CASSSTTSGGPWTQYF. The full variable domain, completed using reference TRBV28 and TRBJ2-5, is DVKVTQSSRYLVKRTGEKVFLECVQDMDHENMFWYRQDPGLGLRLIYFSYDVKMKEKGDIPEGYSVSREKKERFSLILESASTNQTSMYLCASSSTTSGGPWTQYFGPGTRLLVL.

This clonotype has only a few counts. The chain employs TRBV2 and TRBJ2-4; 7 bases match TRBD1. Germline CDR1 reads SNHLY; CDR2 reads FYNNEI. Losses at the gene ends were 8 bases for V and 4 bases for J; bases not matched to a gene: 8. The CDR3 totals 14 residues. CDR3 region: CASEGGERKNIQYF. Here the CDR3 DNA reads TGTGCCAGCGAAGGGGGCGAGAGGAAAAACATTCAGTACTTC.

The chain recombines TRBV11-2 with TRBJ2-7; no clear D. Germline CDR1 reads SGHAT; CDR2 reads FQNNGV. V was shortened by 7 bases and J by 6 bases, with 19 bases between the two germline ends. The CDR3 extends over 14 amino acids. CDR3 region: CASTSQVRAGEQYV. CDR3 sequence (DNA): TGTGCCAGCACCTCCCAGGTCCGGGCTGGCGAGCAGTACGTC.

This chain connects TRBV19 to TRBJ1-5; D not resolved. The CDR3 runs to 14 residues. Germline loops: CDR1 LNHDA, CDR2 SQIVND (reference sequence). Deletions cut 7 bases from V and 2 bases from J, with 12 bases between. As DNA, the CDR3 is TGTGCCAGTACCCTGACTGGCGGCAATCAGCCCCAGCATTTT. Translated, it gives CASTLTGGNQPQHF. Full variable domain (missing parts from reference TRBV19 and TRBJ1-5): DGGITQSPKYLFRKEGQNVTLSCEQNLNHDAMYWYRQDPGQGLRLIYYSQIVNDFQKGDIAEGYSVSREKKESFPLTVTSAQKNPTAFYLCASTLTGGNQPQHFGDGTRLSIL.

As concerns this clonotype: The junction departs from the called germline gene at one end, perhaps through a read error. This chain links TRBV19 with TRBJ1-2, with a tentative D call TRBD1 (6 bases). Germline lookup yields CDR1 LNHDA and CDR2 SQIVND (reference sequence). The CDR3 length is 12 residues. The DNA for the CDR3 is TGCGCCGCGGGACACCTAAACTATGGCTACACCTTC. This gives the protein CAAGHLNYGYTF.

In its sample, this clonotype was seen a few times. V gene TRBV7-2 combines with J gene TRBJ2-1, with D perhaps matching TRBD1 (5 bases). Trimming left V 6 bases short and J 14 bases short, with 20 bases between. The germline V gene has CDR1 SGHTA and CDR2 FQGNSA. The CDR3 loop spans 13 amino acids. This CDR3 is CASRALNRSPEFF. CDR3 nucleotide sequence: TGTGCCAGCAGAGCCCTCAACAGGTCCCCGGAGTTCTTC. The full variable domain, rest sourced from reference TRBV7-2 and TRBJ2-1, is GAGVSQSPSNKVTEKGKDVELRCDPISGHTALYWYRQSLGQGLEFLIYFQGNSAPDKSGLPSDRFSAERTGGSVSTLTIQRTQQEDSAVYLCASRALNRSPEFFGPGTRLTVL.

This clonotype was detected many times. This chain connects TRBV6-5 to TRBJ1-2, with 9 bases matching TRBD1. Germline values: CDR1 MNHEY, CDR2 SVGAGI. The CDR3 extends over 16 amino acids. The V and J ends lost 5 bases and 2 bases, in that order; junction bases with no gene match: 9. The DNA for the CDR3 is TGTGCCAGCAGTAAACATGGGACAGGGCGAAACTATGGCTACACCTTC. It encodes CASSKHGTGRNYGYTF.

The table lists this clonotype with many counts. CDR3 sequence: CASSFFNSAGGGSTDTQYF. CDR3 DNA sequence: TGTGCCAGCAGTTTTTTTAACTCTGCGGGGGGCGGTAGCACAGATACGCAGTATTTT. V usage is TRBV27 and J usage is TRBJ2-3; 8 nucleotides agree with TRBD2. CDR1 is MNHEY, CDR2 SMNVEV, per germline (reference sequence). This CDR3 is built from 19 residues. Germline trimming cut 3 bases from V and 0 bases from J; bases unmatched to any gene: 14.

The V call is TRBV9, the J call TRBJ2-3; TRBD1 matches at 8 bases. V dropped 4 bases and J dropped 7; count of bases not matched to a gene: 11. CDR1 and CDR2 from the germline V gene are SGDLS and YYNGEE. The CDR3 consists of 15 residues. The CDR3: CASSLRDRRPNTQYF. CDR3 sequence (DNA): TGTGCCAGCAGCCTTCGGGACAGGAGACCCAATACGCAGTATTTT.

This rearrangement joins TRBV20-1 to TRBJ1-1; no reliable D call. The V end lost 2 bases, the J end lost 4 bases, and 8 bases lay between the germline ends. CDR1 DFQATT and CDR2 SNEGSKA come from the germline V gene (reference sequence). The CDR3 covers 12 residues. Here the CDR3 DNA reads TGCAGTGCTAGACCCTTTAGCACTGAAGCTTTCTTT. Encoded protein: CSARPFSTEAFF.

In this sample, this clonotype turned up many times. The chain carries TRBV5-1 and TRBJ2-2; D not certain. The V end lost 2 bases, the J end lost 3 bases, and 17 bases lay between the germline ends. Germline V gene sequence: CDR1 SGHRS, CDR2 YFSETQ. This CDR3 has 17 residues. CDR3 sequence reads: CASSFFGATSDTGELFF. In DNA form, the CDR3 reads TGCGCCAGCAGCTTCTTCGGAGCCACTTCGGACACCGGGGAGCTGTTTTTT.

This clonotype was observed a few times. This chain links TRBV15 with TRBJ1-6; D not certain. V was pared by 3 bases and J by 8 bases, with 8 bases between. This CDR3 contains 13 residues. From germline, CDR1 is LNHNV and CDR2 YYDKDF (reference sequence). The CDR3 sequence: CATSSLSYSPLHF. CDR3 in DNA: TGTGCCACCAGCAGCCTGAGCTATTCACCCCTCCACTTT.

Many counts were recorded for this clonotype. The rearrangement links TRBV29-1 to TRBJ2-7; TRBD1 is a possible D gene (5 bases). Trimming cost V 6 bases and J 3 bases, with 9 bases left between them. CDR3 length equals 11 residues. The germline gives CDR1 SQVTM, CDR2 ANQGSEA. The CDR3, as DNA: TGCAGCGTCGCAACAGGCTACGAGCAGTACGTC. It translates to CSVATGYEQYV.

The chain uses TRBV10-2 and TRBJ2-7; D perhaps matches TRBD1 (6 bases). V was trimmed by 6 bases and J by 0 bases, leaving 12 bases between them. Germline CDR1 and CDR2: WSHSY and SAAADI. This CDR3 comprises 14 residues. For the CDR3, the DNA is TGCGCCAGCAGGAAACAGGGTTTCTCCTACGAGCAGTACGTC. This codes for CASRKQGFSYEQYV.

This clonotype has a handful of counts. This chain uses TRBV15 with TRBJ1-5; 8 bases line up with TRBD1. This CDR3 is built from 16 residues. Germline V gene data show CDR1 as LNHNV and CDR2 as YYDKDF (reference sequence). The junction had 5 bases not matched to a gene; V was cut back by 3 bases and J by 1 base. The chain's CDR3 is CATSRPNRGSNQPQHF. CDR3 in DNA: TGTGCCACCAGCAGGCCGAACAGGGGGAGCAATCAGCCCCAGCATTTT.

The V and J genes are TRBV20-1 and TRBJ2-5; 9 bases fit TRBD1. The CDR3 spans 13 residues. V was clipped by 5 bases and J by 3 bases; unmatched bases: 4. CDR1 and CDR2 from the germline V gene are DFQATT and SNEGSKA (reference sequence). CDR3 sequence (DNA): TGCAGTGCTGGAAGACAGGGGGAAGAGACCCAGTACTTC. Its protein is CSAGRQGEETQYF.

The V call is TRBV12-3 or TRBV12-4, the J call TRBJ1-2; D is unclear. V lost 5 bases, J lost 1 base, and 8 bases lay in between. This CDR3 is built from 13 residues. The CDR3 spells CASSPTVNYGYTF. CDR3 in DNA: TGTGCCAGCAGTCCGACGGTTAACTATGGCTACACCTTC.

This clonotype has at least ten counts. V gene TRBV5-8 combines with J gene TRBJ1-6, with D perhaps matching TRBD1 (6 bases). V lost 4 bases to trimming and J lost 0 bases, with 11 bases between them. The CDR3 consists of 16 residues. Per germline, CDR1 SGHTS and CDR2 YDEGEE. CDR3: CASSLQGSSYNSPLHF. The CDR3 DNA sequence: TGTGCCAGCAGCCTCCAGGGGAGCTCCTATAATTCACCCCTCCACTTT.

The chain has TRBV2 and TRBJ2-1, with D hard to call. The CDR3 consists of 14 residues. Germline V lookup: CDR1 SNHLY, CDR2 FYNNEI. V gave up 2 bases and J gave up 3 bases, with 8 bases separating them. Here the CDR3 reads CASSELAFYNEQFF. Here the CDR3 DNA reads TGTGCCAGCAGTGAACTGGCTTTCTACAATGAGCAGTTCTTC. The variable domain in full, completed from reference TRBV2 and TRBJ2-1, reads EPEVTQTPSHQVTQMGQEVILRCVPISNHLYFYWYRQILGQKVEFLVSFYNNEISEKSEIFDDQFSVERPDGSNFTLKIRSTKLEDSAMYFCASSELAFYNEQFFGPGTRLTVL.

The CDR3 reads CASSSGTGKAFF. The CDR3 DNA is TGTGCCAGCAGCTCCGGGACGGGAAAAGCTTTCTTT. The V call is TRBV12-3 or TRBV12-4, the J call TRBJ1-1; possible D gene TRBD1, 5 bases. The CDR3 extends over 12 amino acids. V was trimmed by 6 bases and J by 9 bases, leaving 14 bases between them.

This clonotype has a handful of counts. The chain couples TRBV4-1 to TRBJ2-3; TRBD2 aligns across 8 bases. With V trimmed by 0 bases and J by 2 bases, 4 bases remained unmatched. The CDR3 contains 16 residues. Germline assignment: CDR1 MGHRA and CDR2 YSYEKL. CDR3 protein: CASSQETSGHTDTQYF. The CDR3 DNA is TGCGCCAGCAGCCAAGAAACTAGCGGCCACACAGATACGCAGTATTTT.

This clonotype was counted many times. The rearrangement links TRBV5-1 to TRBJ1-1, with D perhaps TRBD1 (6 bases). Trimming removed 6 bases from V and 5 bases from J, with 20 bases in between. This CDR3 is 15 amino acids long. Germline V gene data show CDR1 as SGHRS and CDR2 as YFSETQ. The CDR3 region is CASTDSTGGGTEAFF. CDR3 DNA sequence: TGCGCCAGCACCGATTCGACAGGCGGAGGAACTGAAGCTTTCTTT.

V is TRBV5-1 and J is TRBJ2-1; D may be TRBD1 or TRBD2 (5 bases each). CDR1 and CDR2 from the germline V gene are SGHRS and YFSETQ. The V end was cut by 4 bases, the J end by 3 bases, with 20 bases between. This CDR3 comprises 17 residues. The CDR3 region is CASSGGPINKYYNEQFF. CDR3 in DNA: TGCGCCAGCAGCGGGGGACCGATAAACAAATACTACAATGAGCAGTTCTTC.

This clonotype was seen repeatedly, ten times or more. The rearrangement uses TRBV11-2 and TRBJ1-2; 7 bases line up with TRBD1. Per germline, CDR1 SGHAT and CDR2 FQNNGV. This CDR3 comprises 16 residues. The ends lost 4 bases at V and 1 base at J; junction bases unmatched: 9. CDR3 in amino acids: CASSSIRDSYNYGYTF. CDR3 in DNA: TGTGCCAGCAGCTCTATCAGGGACAGTTATAACTATGGCTACACCTTC.

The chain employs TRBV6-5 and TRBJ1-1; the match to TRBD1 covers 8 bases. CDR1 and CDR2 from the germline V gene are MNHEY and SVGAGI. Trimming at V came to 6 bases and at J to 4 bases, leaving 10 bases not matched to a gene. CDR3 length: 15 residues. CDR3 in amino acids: CASRPLQGAGTEAFF. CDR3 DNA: TGTGCCAGCAGACCCCTTCAGGGGGCAGGCACTGAAGCTTTCTTT.

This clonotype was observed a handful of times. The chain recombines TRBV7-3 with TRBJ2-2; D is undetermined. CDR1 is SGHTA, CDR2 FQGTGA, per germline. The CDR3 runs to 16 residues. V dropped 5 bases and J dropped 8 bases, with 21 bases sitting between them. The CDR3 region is CASSPDGATRFGELFF. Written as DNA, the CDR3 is TGTGCCAGCAGCCCGGACGGAGCAACGAGGTTTGGGGAGCTGTTTTTT.